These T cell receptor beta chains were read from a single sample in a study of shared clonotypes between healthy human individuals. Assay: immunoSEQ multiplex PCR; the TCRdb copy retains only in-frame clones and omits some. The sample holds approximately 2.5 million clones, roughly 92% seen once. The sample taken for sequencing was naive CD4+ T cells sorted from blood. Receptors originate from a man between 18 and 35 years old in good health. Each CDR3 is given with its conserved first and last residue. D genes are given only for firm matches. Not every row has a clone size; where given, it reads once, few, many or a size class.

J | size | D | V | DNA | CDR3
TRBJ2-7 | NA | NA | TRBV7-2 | TGTGCCAGCAGCTCACCCGGAGCTAGCGCCTACGAGCAGTACTTC | CASSSPGASAYEQYF
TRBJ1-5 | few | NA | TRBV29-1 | TGCAGCGTTATTGGCCAGGGCAGCAATCAGCCCCAGCATTTT | CSVIGQGSNQPQHF
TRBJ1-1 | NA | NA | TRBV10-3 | TGTGCCATCAGAAGGGAAGAGGAAGCTTTCTTT | CAIRREEEAFF
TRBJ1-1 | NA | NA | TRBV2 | TGTGCCAGCAGCCCAACTTCACGGACCTTGAACACTGAAGCTTTCTTT | CASSPTSRTLNTEAFF
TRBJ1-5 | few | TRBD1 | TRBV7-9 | TGTGCCAGCAGCGGGGGACAGGAAAGTCAGCCCCAGCATTTT | CASSGGQESQPQHF
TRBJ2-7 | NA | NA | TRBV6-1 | TGTGCCAGCAACCTAAGGGGAAAAGGGGAAGACGAGCAGTACTTC | CASNLRGKGEDEQYF
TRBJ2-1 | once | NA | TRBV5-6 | TGTGCCAGCCGTTCCGAGGTCGTCTCCGTCGGGGAGCAGTTCTTC | CASRSEVVSVGEQFF
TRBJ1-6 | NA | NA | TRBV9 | TGTGCCAGCAGCCCCTGGCAGGGTATAACACCCCTCCACTTT | CASSPWQGITPLHF
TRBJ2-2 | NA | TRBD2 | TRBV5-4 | TGTGCCAGCAGCCTTAGCGGACTAGCGGGAGTTACCGGGGAGCTGTTTTTT | CASSLSGLAGVTGELFF
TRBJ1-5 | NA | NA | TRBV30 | TGTGCCTGGAGTACAGCTAATAGCAATCAGCCCCAGCATTTT | CAWSTANSNQPQHF
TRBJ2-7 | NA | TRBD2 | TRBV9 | TGTGCCAGCAGCTTCGGACTAGCGGGTGGAGAGCAGTACTTC | CASSFGLAGGEQYF
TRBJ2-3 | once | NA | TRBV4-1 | TGCGCCAGCAGGACGGGGGGCGCCCCAGATACGCAGTATTTT | CASRTGGAPDTQYF
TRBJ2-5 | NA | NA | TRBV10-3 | TGTGCCATCAACCTGGGGCGCGGGGAGACCCAGTACTTC | CAINLGRGETQYF
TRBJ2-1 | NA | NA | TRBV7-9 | TGTGCCAGCAGCGCATCTCTGACCTACAATGAGCAGTTCTTC | CASSASLTYNEQFF
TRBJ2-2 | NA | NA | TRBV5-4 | TGTGCCAGCAGCTTGGAAGGGGGAGCGAACACCGGGGAGCTGTTTTTT | CASSLEGGANTGELFF
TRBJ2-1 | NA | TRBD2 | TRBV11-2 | TGTGCCAGCAGCACCATAGCGGGAGGTCTGAGGAATGAGCAGTTCTTC | CASSTIAGGLRNEQFF
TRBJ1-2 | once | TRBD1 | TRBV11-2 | TGTGCCAGCAGCTTAGGGGGACAGGGGGCCTATGGCTACACCTTC | CASSLGGQGAYGYTF
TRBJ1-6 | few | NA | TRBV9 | TGTGCCAGCAGCGTATCTGGGGCGTATAATTCACCCCTCCACTTT | CASSVSGAYNSPLHF
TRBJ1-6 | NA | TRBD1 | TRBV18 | TGTGCCAGCTCACCACGTAACCGCCCGGGACAGAGTTCACCCCTCCACTTT | CASSPRNRPGQSSPLHF
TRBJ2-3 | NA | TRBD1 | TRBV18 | TGTGCCAGCTCACCACTAGGGACAGGGCTCACAGATACGCAGTATTTT | CASSPLGTGLTDTQYF
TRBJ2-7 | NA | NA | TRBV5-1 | TGCGCCAGCAGCTTGGGGGGACCCTACGAGCAGTACTTC | CASSLGGPYEQYF
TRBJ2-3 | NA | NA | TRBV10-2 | TGCGCCAGCAGTGAGGCCGGCTACCGAAGCACAGATACGCAGTATTTT | CASSEAGYRSTDTQYF
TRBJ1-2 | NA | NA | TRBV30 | TGTGCCTGGAGAAGGTTCTTAGGGGATTACTATGGCTACACCTTC | CAWRRFLGDYYGYTF
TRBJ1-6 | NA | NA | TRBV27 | TGTGCCAGCAGACTCAAACCTGGCACAGGGATGGCCTATAATTCACCCCTCCACTTT | CASRLKPGTGMAYNSPLHF
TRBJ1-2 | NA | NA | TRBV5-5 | TGTGCCAGCAGCTCGACCATCGGGAGCGCCGTTCTTAACTATGGCTACACCTTC | CASSSTIGSAVLNYGYTF
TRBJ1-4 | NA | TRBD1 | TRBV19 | TGTGCCAGTAGCACAGGGGCTAAAGCAACTAATGAAAAACTGTTTTTT | CASSTGAKATNEKLFF
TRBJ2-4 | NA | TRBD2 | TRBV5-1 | TGCGCCAGCAGCCACCTAGCGGGGACCAAAAACATTCAGTACTTC | CASSHLAGTKNIQYF
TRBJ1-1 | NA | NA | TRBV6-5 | TGTGCCAGCGTACCCGGAGCAGGGCGGAACACTGAAGCTTTCTTT | CASVPGAGRNTEAFF
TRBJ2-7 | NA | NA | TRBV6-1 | TGTGCCAGCAGTGAAGCTCATCCGGCAGGGCGGTCCTACGAGCAGTACTTC | CASSEAHPAGRSYEQYF
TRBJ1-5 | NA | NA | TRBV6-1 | TGTGCCAGCAGGGGCCAGGGCGGCAATCAGCCCCAGCATTTT | CASRGQGGNQPQHF
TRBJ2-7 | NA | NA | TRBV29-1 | TGCAGCGTTGTACCCGGGAATGGCGAGCAGTACTTC | CSVVPGNGEQYF
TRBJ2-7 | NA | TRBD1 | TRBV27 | TGTGCCAGCAGTTCTGAGGGACAGCGCGTGTTCGGTGAGCAGTACTTC | CASSSEGQRVFGEQYF
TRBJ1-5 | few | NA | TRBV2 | TGTGCCAGCAGTGTAGGGAGCAATCAGCCCCAGCATTTT | CASSVGSNQPQHF
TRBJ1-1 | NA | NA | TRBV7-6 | TGTGCCAGCAGCTTAGGAGCCGCCGCTGTGAACACTGAAGCTTTCTTT | CASSLGAAAVNTEAFF
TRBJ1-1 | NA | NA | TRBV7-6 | TGTGCCAGCAGCCCTACAGCGAACACTGAAGCTTTCTTT | CASSPTANTEAFF
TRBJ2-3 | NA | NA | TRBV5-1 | TGCGCCAGCAGCTTGGGATCCGCAGATACGCAGTATTTT | CASSLGSADTQYF
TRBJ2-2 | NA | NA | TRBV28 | TGTGCTACAGCGGGTCCGAACACCGGGGAGCTGTTTTTT | CATAGPNTGELFF
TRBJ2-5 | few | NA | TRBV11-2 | TGTGCCAGCAGCCCCAACCTAGAGACCCAGTACTTC | CASSPNLETQYF